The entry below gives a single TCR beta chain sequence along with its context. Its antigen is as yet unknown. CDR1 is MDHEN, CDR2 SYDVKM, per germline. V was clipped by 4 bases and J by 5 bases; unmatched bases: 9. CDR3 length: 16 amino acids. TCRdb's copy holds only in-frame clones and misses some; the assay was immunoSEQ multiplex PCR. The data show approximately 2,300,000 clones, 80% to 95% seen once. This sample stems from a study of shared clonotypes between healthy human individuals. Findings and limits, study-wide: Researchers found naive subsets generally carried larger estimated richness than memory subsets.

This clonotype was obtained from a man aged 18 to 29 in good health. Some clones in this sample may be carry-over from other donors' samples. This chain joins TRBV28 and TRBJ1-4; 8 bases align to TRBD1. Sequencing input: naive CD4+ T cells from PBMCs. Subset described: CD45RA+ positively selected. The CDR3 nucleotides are TGTGCCAGCAGTTCACAGACACAGGGGGGGAATGAAAAACTGTTTTTT. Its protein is CASSSQTQGGNEKLFF.